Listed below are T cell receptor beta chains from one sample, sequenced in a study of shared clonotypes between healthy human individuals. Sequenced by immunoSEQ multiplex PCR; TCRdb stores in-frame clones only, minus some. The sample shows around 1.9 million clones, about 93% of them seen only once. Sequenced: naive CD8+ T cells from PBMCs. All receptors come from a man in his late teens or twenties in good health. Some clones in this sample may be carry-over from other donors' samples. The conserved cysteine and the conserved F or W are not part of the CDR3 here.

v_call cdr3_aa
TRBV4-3 ASSQEAGQELNTIY
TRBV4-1 ASSNGQVLGFGELF
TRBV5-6 ASSLGQVSYNEQF
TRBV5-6 ASSLETGRPEAF
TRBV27 ASSLTSGSLYEQY
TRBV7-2 ASSLALTSGKALAKNIQY
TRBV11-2 ASSLVGGGSYEQY
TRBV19 ASSIEGGLGLAAPNEQF
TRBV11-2 ASSLSTESYEQY
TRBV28 ASSLLGSSNQPQH
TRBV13 ASTAGRNTGELF
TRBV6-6 ASSYSAPHSYNEQF
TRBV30 AWTRALSWNEQF
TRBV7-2 ASSLPTGPGEQF
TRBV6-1 ASSVGTHVEAF
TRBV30 APLIGICAQETQY
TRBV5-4 ASSAAGTGIEEQY
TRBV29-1 SVRTSGTYEQY
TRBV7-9 ASSPRTSGSVYEQY
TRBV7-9 ASSFPTLAGGTGELF
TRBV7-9 ASYDTEGLPSDNYGYT
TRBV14 ASSQARGEYGYT
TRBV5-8 ASSPLGELTGNTIY
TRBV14 ASSQGVSTPSRATEAF
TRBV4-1 ASSQAARLTEAF
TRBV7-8 ASSLAGGAEQF
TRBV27 ASSLYLGTSGEQF
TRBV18 ASSPSAGRVDRELF